Presented here are 13 T cell receptor beta chains from one specimen sequenced in a study of T cells in women clearing cervical HPV infection. TCRdb keeps only in-frame clones here, not all; method: immunoSEQ multiplex PCR. The sample has tens of thousands of clones. Sample: blood buffy coat. The receptors were sampled from a woman aged 18-70 years with a cervical HPV16 infection that either progressed to CIN3+ or cleared (not recorded which).

Concerning this clone: The read ends 3 residues early relative to the CDR3; the germline J gene fills the gap. V is TRBV6-1 and J is TRBJ1-1; TRBD1 matches at 9 bases. The ends lost 4 bases at V and 0 bases at J; junction bases unmatched: 6. CDR3 length: 16 amino acids. Per germline, CDR1 MNHNS and CDR2 SASEGT. CDR3 DNA, as far as it was read: TGTGCCAGCAGTGGGACAGGGGCTCATTTGAACACTGAA. Protein sequence: CASSGTGAHLNTE. The entire CDR3 protein is CASSGTGAHLNTEAFF.

In the case of this clone: The sequenced fragment ends 3 residues before the CDR3 boundary, so the rest is inferred from the germline J gene. The chain carries TRBV2 and TRBJ1-1, with unresolved D. V lost 5 bases, J lost 3 bases, and 7 bases lay in between. The CDR3 runs to 12 residues. Germline V gene lookup returns CDR1 SNHLY and CDR2 FYNNEI. The CDR3 protein is CASSQEHTEAFF. CDR3 bases read: TGTGCCAGCAGTCAGGAGCACACTGAA.

Turning to this clone: The CDR3 is cut off 3 residues early in the read; its end comes from the germline J gene. The chain uses TRBV2 and TRBJ2-3; unclear D gene. This CDR3 contains 13 residues. Germline-derived CDR1 and CDR2 are SNHLY and FYNNEI. This CDR3 reads CASSWSSEQPQYF. Incomplete CDR3 DNA: TGTGCCAGCAGTTGGTCCAGCGAGCAGCCG.

Notes on this clone: The read stops 3 residues short of the end of the CDR3; the missing end is completed from the germline J gene. The chain is built from TRBV19 and TRBJ1-2; D is uncertain. From germline, CDR1 is LNHDA and CDR2 SQIVND (reference sequence). CDR3 size: 15 residues. CDR3 bases read: TGTGCCAGTAGTAGTCCTAGAGGTAGAAACAATGAC. Encoded protein: CASSSPRGRNND. The entire CDR3 sequence reads CASSSPRGRNNDYTF. The variable domain in full, completed from reference TRBV19 and TRBJ1-2, reads DGGITQSPKYLFRKEGQNVTLSCEQNLNHDAMYWYRQDPGQGLRLIYYSQIVNDFQKGDIAEGYSVSREKKESFPLTVTSAQKNPTAFYLCASSSPRGRNNDYTFGSGTRLTVV.

About this clone itself: With the read ending 3 residues before the CDR3 end, the germline J gene is used to fill in that end. The chain recombines TRBV29-1 with TRBJ1-5; 10 positions match TRBD1. The CDR3 runs 15 residues. Germline V lookup: CDR1 SQVTM, CDR2 ANQGSEA. V was clipped by 6 bases and J by 5 bases; unmatched bases: 10. Partial CDR3 DNA: TGCAGCGTGTCCGAGGGGACAGGGGTCGATCAGCCC. It is translated as CSVSEGTGVDQP. The full CDR3 protein reads CSVSEGTGVDQPQHF.

To note about this clone: Read coverage stops 3 residues before the CDR3 terminus; the germline J gene supplies the remainder. The chain employs TRBV6-2 or TRBV6-3 and TRBJ2-2; TRBD2 aligns across 7 bases. The germline gives CDR1 MNHEY, CDR2 SVGEGT. The CDR3 totals 11 residues. The DNA read from the CDR3 is TGTGCCAGCGGGGGGGGAGGAAAG. Residues: CASGGGGK. The full CDR3 protein is CASGGGGKLFF.

Remarks on this clone: The missing CDR3 end, 3 residues past where the read stops, is filled in from the germline J gene. The rearrangement joins TRBV2 to TRBJ1-5, with D possibly matching TRBD1 (6 bases). Per germline, CDR1 SNHLY and CDR2 FYNNEI. The CDR3 runs to 13 residues. With 4 bases removed from V and 9 bases from J, the gap between germline ends came to 13 bases. The CDR3 bases that were read are TGTGCCAGCAGTGGACAGGCCAAATGGCCC. Its translation is CASSGQAKWP. The complete CDR3 protein is CASSGQAKWPQHF.

Concerning this clone: The CDR3 extends 3 residues past the end of the read, so its final part is completed from the germline J gene. J is TRBJ2-5 and V is TRBV2; D is possibly TRBD1 (6 bases). Germline lookup yields CDR1 SNHLY and CDR2 FYNNEI. The CDR3 runs to 16 residues. Trimming took off 4 bases at V and 1 base at J, with 16 bases between the two ends. The CDR3 bases that were read are TGTGCCAGCAGTGTGGCTCCAGGACAGTCCCAAGAGACC. This translates into CASSVAPGQSQET. The whole CDR3 protein reads CASSVAPGQSQETQYF. Full variable domain (rest looked up from reference TRBV2 and TRBJ2-5): EPEVTQTPSHQVTQMGQEVILRCVPISNHLYFYWYRQILGQKVEFLVSFYNNEISEKSEIFDDQFSVERPDGSNFTLKIRSTKLEDSAMYFCASSVAPGQSQETQYFGPGTRLLVL.

A remark on this clone: The CDR3 goes on 3 residues after the read ends, and that part is filled in from the germline J gene. The chain recombines TRBV7-2 with TRBJ1-2, with 9 bases matching TRBD1. The germline CDR1 and CDR2 sequences are SGHTA and FQGNSA. V lost 0 bases, J lost 4 bases, and 6 bases stayed unmatched. This CDR3 is built from 16 residues. CDR3 bases read: TGTGCCAGCAGCTTAGCCGGGACAGGGCTGGGCTATGGC. Residues: CASSLAGTGLGYG. The full CDR3 sequence reads CASSLAGTGLGYGYTF.

As regards this clone: Read sequence stops 3 residues before the CDR3 end, and the germline J gene provides the missing end. The V call is TRBV7-9, the J call TRBJ2-4, with 12 bases identical to TRBD1. CDR1 is SEHNR and CDR2 is FQNEAQ in the germline V gene (reference sequence). This CDR3 has 14 residues. The CDR3 sequence is CASSQGQGASGQYF. The sequenced part of the CDR3 DNA is TGTGCCAGCAGCCAGGGACAGGGGGCGAGTGGT.

Turning to this clone: From the germline J gene comes the end of the CDR3, since the read stops 3 residues before it. V usage is TRBV7-9 and J usage is TRBJ1-4; D is ambiguous. Germline V CDR1 and CDR2: SEHNR, FQNEAQ (reference sequence). The CDR3 length is 14 residues. V lost 3 bases to trimming and J lost 8 bases, with 13 bases between them. The CDR3 spells CASSFSVAEEKLFF. The CDR3 DNA, read in part, is TGTGCCAGCAGCTTTTCGGTGGCGGAGGAAAAA.

With regard to this clone: The read halts 3 residues ahead of the CDR3 end, with the missing end drawn from the germline J gene. This chain joins TRBV5-6 and TRBJ1-1, with 9 bases that match TRBD1. The CDR3 runs 15 residues. Germline CDR1 reads SGHDT; CDR2 reads YYEEEE. The trim removed 3 bases at V and 3 bases at J, leaving 6 bases unmatched. The CDR3 loop is CASSSKTGGDTEAFF. The sequenced CDR3 bases are TGTGCCAGCAGCTCAAAGACAGGGGGTGACACTGAA. Drawing the rest from reference TRBV5-6 and TRBJ1-1, the complete variable domain is DAGVTQSPTHLIKTRGQQVTLRCSPKSGHDTVSWYQQALGQGPQFIFQYYEEEERQRGNFPDRFSGHQFPNYSSELNVNALLLGDSALYLCASSSKTGGDTEAFFGQGTRLTVV.

In regard to this clone: Mismatch with germline at one junction end may stem from a read error. The missing CDR3 end, 3 residues past where the read stops, is filled in from the germline J gene. This rearrangement joins TRBV19 to TRBJ1-2; possibly TRBD1 for D (6 bases). This CDR3 region has 13 residues. Germline CDR1 LNHDA, CDR2 SQIVND (reference sequence). This CDR3 reads CASTSGGYNGYTF. The covered CDR3 bases are TGTGCCAGTACTAGCGGGGGCTACAATGGG.